This record covers a single TCR beta chain. The target antigen is unknown. General study findings and limits: Tumor-infiltrating Treg TCR alpha and beta sequences overlapped most with tumor naive CD4+ T cells, then blood naive. The larger-cohort validation was restricted to a single TCR beta V-J rearrangement rather than whole repertoires.

CDR3 length: 14 amino acids. V lost 5 bases to trimming and J lost 5 bases; unmatched junction nucleotides: 4. Germline V gene data show CDR1 as MGHRA and CDR2 as YSYEKL. The sorted Tregs were CD4+CD25+CD127-/low cells. Constant-region reverse primers amplified full-length variable regions, followed by semi-nested Nested Universal Primer A PCR. TCRdb reprocessed the 5' RACE reads via MiXCR and lists one record per CDR3 protein. Counted here are 30,000 or so distinct CDR3 sequences, more than 20% occurring once; the ten biggest clones make up about 2.3%. The source of this sequence is a female donor with breast cancer. Source material: tumor-infiltrating Tregs sorted from the breast tumor. The genes are TRBV4-1 and TRBJ1-5; 9 bases match TRBD1. CDR3 in DNA: TGCGCCAGCAGCGCCGGGACAGGGTATCAGCCCCAGCATTTT. Its protein is CASSAGTGYQPQHF.